The rows below give T cell receptor beta chains drawn from one sample of a study of blood T cell repertoires in COVID-19. Clones were sequenced by immunoSEQ multiplex PCR, and TCRdb holds only the in-frame ones, with some missing. The repertoire consists of roughly 140,000 clones, with roughly 85% occurring once and the leading ten covering more than 3%. Sequencing was carried out using peripheral blood. Receptors were obtained from a man between 65 and 85 years old with acute or convalescent COVID-19. Both conserved end residues are part of each CDR3. The D gene is left open where the match is weak. Where a row states a size, it is once, few, many or the class of an expanded clone; other rows omit it.

>TRBV9|TRBJ2-5|-|-
CASSPKAVYQETQYF
TGTGCCAGCAGCCCCAAAGCGGTGTACCAAGAGACCCAGTACTTC
>TRBV5-1|TRBJ2-2|-|-
CASGGTVNTGELFF
TGCGCCAGCGGGGGGACGGTGAACACCGGGGAGCTGTTTTTT
>TRBV3-1/TRBV3-2|TRBJ2-3|-|TRBD2
CASSNLALAGTTDTQYF
TGTGCCAGCAGCAACCTCGCACTAGCGGGGACCACAGATACGCAGTATTTT
>TRBV7-9|TRBJ1-4|-|-
CASSWGDSTNEKLFF
TGTGCCAGCAGCTGGGGGGACTCAACTAATGAAAAACTGTTTTTT
>TRBV7-9|TRBJ2-7|-|-
CASSYSSYEQYF
TGTGCCAGCAGCTATAGCTCCTACGAGCAGTACTTC
>TRBV28|TRBJ2-1|-|TRBD2
CASSIAGGPGSYNEQFF
TGTGCCAGCAGTATAGCGGGAGGGCCCGGCTCCTACAATGAGCAGTTCTTC
>TRBV7-8|TRBJ2-1|-|TRBD2
CASSPFSGRPHNEQFF
TGTGCCAGCAGCCCCTTTAGCGGGAGACCCCACAATGAGCAGTTCTTC
>TRBV3-1/TRBV3-2|TRBJ2-7|-|TRBD2
CASSHLAGAYEQYF
TGTGCCAGCAGCCACCTAGCGGGAGCTTACGAGCAGTACTTC
>TRBV6-5|TRBJ2-7|-|TRBD1
CASKTGAASSYEQYF
TGTGCCAGCAAGACAGGGGCTGCGAGCTCCTACGAGCAGTACTTC
>TRBV6-1|TRBJ2-1|-|TRBD2
CASSARTSGIQSYNEQFF
TGTGCCAGCAGTGCTAGGACTAGCGGGATCCAATCCTACAATGAGCAGTTCTTC
>TRBV6-1|TRBJ2-2|-|-
CASSDQGWTGELFF
TGTGCCAGCAGTGACCAGGGATGGACCGGGGAGCTGTTTTTT
>TRBV3-1/TRBV3-2|TRBJ2-3|-|TRBD2
CASSPGLATDTQYF
TGTGCCAGCAGCCCGGGACTAGCGACAGATACGCAGTATTTT
>TRBV5-6|TRBJ2-7|once|TRBD2
CASSWTSGSYEQYF
TGTGCCAGCAGCTGGACTAGCGGGAGCTACGAGCAGTACTTC
>TRBV6-2/TRBV6-3|TRBJ1-5|-|TRBD1
CASSYSGLGQAGDQPQHF
TGTGCCAGCAGTTACAGCGGGCTTGGACAGGCAGGGGATCAGCCCCAGCATTTT
>TRBV30|TRBJ2-1|-|TRBD1
CAWSLGQGHNEQFF
TGTGCCTGGAGTCTTGGACAGGGACACAATGAGCAGTTCTTC
>TRBV11-2|TRBJ2-7|-|-
CASSLDLGGRYEQYF
TGTGCCAGCAGCTTAGATCTGGGGGGAAGGTACGAGCAGTACTTC
>TRBV28|TRBJ2-1|-|TRBD2
CASSPTSGRAHEQFF
TGTGCCAGCAGTCCCACTAGCGGGAGGGCCCATGAGCAGTTCTTC
>TRBV5-1|TRBJ2-2|few|TRBD2
CASSLTGGNTGELFF
TGCGCCAGCAGCTTGACGGGAGGCAACACCGGGGAGCTGTTTTTT
>TRBV11-2|TRBJ2-1|-|TRBD2
CASSLGASGNNEQFF
TGTGCCAGCAGCTTAGGGGCTAGCGGAAACAATGAGCAGTTCTTC
>TRBV29-1|TRBJ2-2|-|TRBD2
CSLGLAGRGTGELFF
TGCAGCTTGGGACTAGCGGGGCGGGGCACCGGGGAGCTGTTTTTT
>TRBV5-1|TRBJ2-1|-|TRBD2
CASSLVWEKLGGRNNEQFF
TGCGCCAGCAGCTTGGTTTGGGAGAAGCTGGGCGGGAGAAACAATGAGCAGTTCTTC
>TRBV7-9|TRBJ1-1|-|-
CASSLDGNSEAFF
TGTGCCAGCAGCCTGGACGGGAACTCTGAAGCTTTCTTT
>TRBV6-5|TRBJ1-1|-|-
CASNGRREAFF
TGTGCCAGCAATGGACGGAGGGAAGCTTTCTTT
>TRBV5-6|TRBJ2-1|-|TRBD2
CASSLGLAGNNEQFF
TGTGCCAGCAGCCTGGGTCTAGCGGGCAACAATGAGCAGTTCTTC
>TRBV11-3|TRBJ2-5|-|-
CASSRNGQSQETQYF
TGTGCCAGCAGCCGAAACGGACAGAGTCAAGAGACCCAGTACTTC
>TRBV7-9|TRBJ2-1|-|TRBD1
CASRARGGQYNEQFF
TGTGCCAGCAGGGCGAGAGGGGGCCAATACAATGAGCAGTTCTTC
>TRBV28|TRBJ2-7|-|TRBD2
CASSFRLAGGEQYF
TGTGCCAGCAGTTTCCGTCTAGCGGGAGGCGAGCAGTACTTC
>TRBV7-8|TRBJ1-5|-|-
CASSPRGATSNQPQHF
TGTGCCAGCAGTCCCCGGGGGGCCACTAGCAATCAGCCCCAGCATTTT
>TRBV3-1/TRBV3-2|TRBJ2-1|-|TRBD2
CASRRGGSSYNEQFF
TGTGCCAGCCGCCGGGGCGGGAGCTCCTACAATGAGCAGTTCTTC
>TRBV19|TRBJ2-3|-|-
CASRAPGQADTQYF
TGTGCCAGTAGGGCCCCGGGACAAGCAGATACGCAGTATTTT
>TRBV6-5|TRBJ2-7|-|TRBD2
CASSYRREAYEQYF
TGTGCCAGCAGTTACCGGCGGGAGGCCTACGAGCAGTACTTC
>TRBV24-1|TRBJ1-5|-|-
CATSDARGGHQPQHF
TGTGCCACCAGTGATGCGAGGGGGGGCCATCAGCCCCAGCATTTT
>TRBV29-1|TRBJ2-2|once|-
CSVQGHTQNTGELFF
TGCAGCGTTCAGGGACACACTCAGAACACCGGGGAGCTGTTTTTT
>TRBV7-2|TRBJ2-2|once|TRBD1
CASSLGDRNTGELFF
TGTGCCAGCAGCTTAGGGGACAGGAACACCGGGGAGCTGTTTTTT
>TRBV5-4|TRBJ2-3|-|TRBD1
CASSTPGTGSTDTQYF
TGTGCCAGCAGCACCCCCGGGACAGGGAGCACAGATACGCAGTATTTT
>TRBV29-1|TRBJ1-1|-|-
CSVSPRMQNTEAFF
TGCAGCGTTTCCCCTAGGATGCAGAACACTGAAGCTTTCTTT
>TRBV11-2|TRBJ1-3|-|-
CASSSQGGGNTIYF
TGTGCCAGCAGCTCCCAGGGAGGCGGAAACACCATATATTTT
>TRBV9|TRBJ1-1|-|-
CASSVGSGPNTEAFF
TGTGCCAGCAGCGTAGGTTCAGGGCCGAACACTGAAGCTTTCTTT
>TRBV5-5|TRBJ1-5|-|-
CASSPLGGNSNQPQHF
TGTGCCAGCAGCCCCCTAGGCGGAAATAGCAATCAGCCCCAGCATTTT
>TRBV6-5|TRBJ2-5|-|-
CASSYSKGQETQYF
TGTGCCAGCAGTTACTCGAAGGGGCAAGAGACCCAGTACTTC
>TRBV5-6|TRBJ2-7|-|TRBD1
CASSLLDRVDEQYF
TGTGCCAGCAGCCTATTGGACAGGGTTGACGAGCAGTACTTC
>TRBV28|TRBJ2-2|few|TRBD1
CASRTGQGDTGELFF
TGTGCCAGCAGGACGGGACAGGGGGACACCGGGGAGCTGTTTTTT
>TRBV13|TRBJ1-1|-|TRBD1
CASSRTGGTEAFF
TGTGCCAGCAGCCGGACAGGGGGCACTGAAGCTTTCTTT
>TRBV7-7|TRBJ2-2|once|TRBD1
CASSWDRGNTGELFF
TGTGCTAGCAGCTGGGACAGGGGAAACACCGGGGAGCTGTTTTTT
>TRBV6-5|TRBJ2-7|-|-
CASRWDLSSYEQYF
TGTGCCAGCAGATGGGACTTGAGTAGTTACGAGCAGTACTTC
>TRBV10-3|TRBJ1-3|-|TRBD1
CATYDRGSGNTIYF
TGTGCCACCTACGACAGGGGTAGTGGAAACACCATATATTTT
>TRBV5-1|TRBJ1-6|once|TRBD1
CASSLTGGDSPLHF
TGCGCCAGCAGCTTGACAGGGGGCGATTCACCCCTCCACTTT
>TRBV19|TRBJ2-2|once|TRBD2
CASGGSGRAERELFF
TGTGCCAGTGGGGGCAGCGGGAGGGCCGAGAGGGAGCTGTTTTTT